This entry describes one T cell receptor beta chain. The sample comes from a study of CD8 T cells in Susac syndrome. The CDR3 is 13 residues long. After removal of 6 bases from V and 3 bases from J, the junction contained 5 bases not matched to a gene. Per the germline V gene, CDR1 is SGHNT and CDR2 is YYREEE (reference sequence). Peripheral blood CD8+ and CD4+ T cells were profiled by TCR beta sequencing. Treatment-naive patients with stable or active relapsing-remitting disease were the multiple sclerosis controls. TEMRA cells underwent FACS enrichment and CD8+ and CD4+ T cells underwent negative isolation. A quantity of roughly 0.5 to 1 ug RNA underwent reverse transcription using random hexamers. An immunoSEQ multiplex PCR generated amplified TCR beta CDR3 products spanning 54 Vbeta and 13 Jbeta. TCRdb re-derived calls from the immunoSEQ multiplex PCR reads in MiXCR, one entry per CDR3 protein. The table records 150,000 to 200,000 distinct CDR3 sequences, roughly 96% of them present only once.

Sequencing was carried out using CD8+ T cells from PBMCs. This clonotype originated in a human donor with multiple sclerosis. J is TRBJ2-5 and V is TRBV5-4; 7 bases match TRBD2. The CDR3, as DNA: TGTGCCAGCACCCCGGGGGGAGAAGAGACCCAGTACTTC. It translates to CASTPGGEETQYF.